This TCR beta chain was captured in a study of cytomegalovirus exposure and HLA in healthy donors (dated by TCRdb to 2016 to 2017). A note on the overall study: The 500 to 800 repertoires of the first cohort and the approximately 110 validation repertoires were produced on the same platform, according to a later analysis. The study aimed to test whether signatures of past pathogen exposure could be identified by cataloging public T cell receptors. In addition to the first cohort of around 670 subjects, a separate validation cohort of 100 to 150 different subjects was used. High-throughput TCR immunosequencing, statistical association of individual TCRs with disease status, and machine learning were combined to predict cytomegalovirus infection status. The paper as a whole reports these results and caveats: The classifier was reported to diagnose cytomegalovirus status with high specificity and sensitivity in both the original cohort and the validation cohort. Most TCR sequences were seen in very few donors, while some public TCRs were found in many individuals. According to the authors, the approach could potentially be generalized to other disease states and immunological phenotypes. The study listed around 160 TCR beta chains as associated with cytomegalovirus. Of the cluster scores, around 95% were above 0 in a later analysis, which found that TCRs clustered in the first cohort also tended to co-occur in the 95 to 150 validation repertoires. A few of the identified cytomegalovirus-associated TCR beta chains were confirmed in vitro to be specific for cytomegalovirus antigens. A later analysis had no HLA typing for the validation cohort, so co-occurrence there was scored across all 110 or so repertoires.

Library generation was performed with the immunoSEQ multiplex PCR assay. In the original analysis: A statistical classification framework was built to diagnose cytomegalovirus status from the catalog of TCR beta chain sequences. The source is immuneACCESS, and TCRdb retained only in-frame sequences with V and J called. Part of the clones is not carried over; for the studies checked, unresolved V genes explain less than half of this, and the remainder is unexplained. From that table come the V and J calls and clone size; the DNA was used to work out D and trimming. The sample includes roughly 150,000 clones, with approximately 90% observed a single time. The ten largest clones represent about 0.7% of the sample. In the case of this clone: Its antigen target is currently unknown. The sample holds no much larger clone one base away, and base qualities are not on file.

Separate from the approximately 670-subject first cohort, the validation cohort of around 130 subjects was the group to which the donors belonged. The germline V gene supplies CDR1 ENHRY and CDR2 SYGVKD. Trimming leaves V shorter by 6 bases and J shorter by 5 bases, with the junction holding 14 bases beyond the gene matches. The CDR3 runs 16 amino acids, cysteine and phenylalanine included. Of all the DNA, just the CDR3 is kept, 48 bases in frame from base 1. This sequence uses TRBV10-3 and TRBJ1-2; TRBD1 agrees with 8 junctional bases. The receptor was isolated from a man aged 18 to 30 in good health and CMV-seronegative. Sequencing input: PBMCs. This receptor has the CDR3 CAISTGTGPGGYGYTF. The DNA is TGTGCCATCAGCACCGGGACAGGCCCAGGGGGGTATGGCTACACCTTC.